Sequencing of this T cell receptor beta chain was carried out in a study of cytomegalovirus exposure and HLA in healthy donors. The PCR made use of 60 Vbeta and 13 Jbeta primers. The protocol was immunoSEQ multiplex PCR, while the TCRdb copy is restricted to in-frame clones and leaves out a portion. The top ten clones hold 1.6% of a sample with fewer than 250,000 clones, roughly 80% of them seen once. The CDR3 is made up of 14 amino acids. Germline V gene lookup returns CDR1 MGHRA and CDR2 YSYEKL. V dropped 4 bases and J dropped 1; count of bases not matched to a gene: 1. Sequenced: PBMCs. This chain joins TRBV4-1 and TRBJ2-7; 10 bases match TRBD1. The TCR was taken from a woman aged 18-35 years in good health and CMV-seronegative. The CDR3 coding sequence is TGCGCCAGCAGCCTGGGACAGGGGTCCTACGAGCAGTACTTC. Translation: CASSLGQGSYEQYF.